These 26 T cell receptor beta chains came from one sample sequenced in a study of Graves' ophthalmopathy and Graves' hyperthyroidism. Amplified TCR beta CDR3 regions were obtained using RNA transcripts as template. Second-round multiplex PCR came after first-round RT-PCR with HTBI primers. MiXCR was run by TCRdb on the multiplex PCR reads, yielding one entry per CDR3 protein. Among about 500,000 distinct CDR3 sequences listed, around 14% were seen once. The sequenced sample was blood. These receptors were obtained from a woman in her twenties or thirties with Graves' ophthalmopathy.

This clonotype was counted at least ten times. Sequence at one end of the junction differs from germline and may be a read error. The V gene is TRBV19, the J gene TRBJ2-7; the match to TRBD1 covers 9 bases. CDR1 is LNHDA and CDR2 is SQIVND in the germline V gene (reference sequence). The CDR3 spans 16 residues. Written as DNA, the CDR3 is TGTGCCAGTAGTAGGTCCCAAACAGGGGGCTCCCACGAGCAGTACTTC. Its protein product is CASSRSQTGGSHEQYF.

This clonotype was observed at least ten times. Here the CDR3 reads CASAPGSTYEQYF. The CDR3 DNA is TGTGCCAGCGCTCCAGGGTCAACCTACGAGCAGTACTTC. The chain carries TRBV28 and TRBJ2-7; D possibly corresponds to TRBD1 (5 bases). The CDR3 sequence is 13 residues long. Per the germline V gene, CDR1 is MDHEN and CDR2 is SYDVKM. Trimming left V 8 bases short and J 2 bases short, with 13 bases between. Complete variable domain (other parts from reference TRBV28 and TRBJ2-7): DVKVTQSSRYLVKRTGEKVFLECVQDMDHENMFWYRQDPGLGLRLIYFSYDVKMKEKGDIPEGYSVSREKKERFSLILESASTNQTSMYLCASAPGSTYEQYFGPGTRLTVT.

The CDR3 nucleotides read TGTGCCAGCAGTGTTACGGTCTTCTACGAGCAGTACTTC. Amino acids: CASSVTVFYEQYF. V is TRBV6-1 and J is TRBJ2-7; D is uncertain. Germline V CDR1 and CDR2: MNHNS, SASEGT. Trimming took off 4 bases at V and 3 bases at J, with 10 bases between the two ends. The CDR3 contains 13 residues.

This clonotype has only a few counts. A much larger clone lies one base from this, so it may be a read error. The chain carries TRBV6-1 and TRBJ1-6; 8 bases map to TRBD1. The CDR3 is 15 amino acids. Germline V gene data show CDR1 as MNHNS and CDR2 as SASEGT. CDR3 in amino acids: CASSEGQGTRSHLHF. CDR3 sequence (DNA): TGTGCCAGCAGTGAAGGACAGGGGACCCGGTCACACCTCCACTTT.

This clonotype has at least ten counts. The gene calls are TRBV12-3 or TRBV12-4 and TRBJ1-2; unclear D gene. CDR3 length equals 13 residues. Trimming shortened V by 5 bases and J by 6 bases, and 13 bases separated the two germline ends. Here the CDR3 DNA reads TGTGCCAGCAGTACGACGGGAGGGAATGGCTACACCTTC. Amino acid sequence: CASSTTGGNGYTF.

A few counts support this clonotype. The rearrangement links TRBV11-1 to TRBJ2-6; D unresolved. Germline lookup yields CDR1 SGHAT and CDR2 FQDESV (reference sequence). This CDR3 has 20 residues. The germline V and J ends were trimmed by 1 base and 0 bases, with 19 bases remaining between them. CDR3 in DNA: TGTGCCAGCAGCTTAGGCTACACGAGACGGATAAGCTCTGGGGCCAACGTCCTGACTTTC. This codes for CASSLGYTRRISSGANVLTF.

This clonotype occurred many times. CDR3 amino acids: CASSSGLAGFLNGKTQYF. CDR3 coding DNA: TGCGCCAGCAGCTCGGGACTAGCGGGGTTCCTAAACGGGAAGACCCAGTACTTC. The chain links TRBV5-1 to TRBJ2-5; 13 positions agree with TRBD2. V dropped 3 bases and J dropped 6; count of bases not matched to a gene: 14. Per germline, CDR1 SGHRS and CDR2 YFSETQ. The length of the CDR3 is 18 residues.

The chain has TRBV5-1 and TRBJ2-7, with D perhaps given as TRBD1 or TRBD2 (5 bases each). CDR1 and CDR2 (germline): SGHRS, YFSETQ. The V and J ends lost 4 bases and 0 bases respectively, with 17 bases between them. CDR3 length: 16 amino acids. The CDR3 DNA is TGCGCCAGCAGCCGACTGGGGGATTTCAGCTCCTACGAGCAGTACTTC. Protein sequence: CASSRLGDFSSYEQYF.

The rearrangement uses TRBV15 and TRBJ1-2, with 7 bases matching TRBD1. The CDR3 totals 15 residues. Trimming cost V 3 bases and J 1 base; bases outside gene matches: 5. The germline V gene has CDR1 LNHNV and CDR2 YYDKDF (reference sequence). The CDR3 nucleotides read TGTGCCACCAGCAGTCCGACAGGGATTAACTATGGCTACACCTTC. Its translation: CATSSPTGINYGYTF.

This clonotype came up many times. The genes are TRBV12-3 or TRBV12-4 and TRBJ2-7; the D gene is possibly TRBD2 (6 bases). The CDR3 spans 14 residues. V was clipped by 3 bases and J by 5 bases, with 14 bases between them. CDR3 sequence (DNA): TGTGCCAGCAGTTTGGGCGGGGAACTCAACGAGCAGTACTTC. It is translated as CASSLGGELNEQYF.

This chain uses TRBV11-2 with TRBJ2-4, with a weak D call TRBD2 (6 bases). This CDR3 contains 18 residues. CDR1 is SGHAT, CDR2 FQNNGV, per germline. With 1 base removed from V and 0 bases from J, the gap between germline ends came to 16 bases. The CDR3 nucleotides read TGTGCCAGCAGCTTAGGTAGAATAGCGGCTCTAGCCAAAAACATTCAGTACTTC. Its translation: CASSLGRIAALAKNIQYF.

This clonotype was picked up many times. The DNA of the CDR3 is TGTGCCAGCAGCTCGGGACCGACAGGGGTCGAGCAGTACTTC. Protein product: CASSSGPTGVEQYF. The rearrangement joins TRBV7-9 to TRBJ2-7; 8 positions agree with TRBD1. The V gene's germline CDR1 is SEHNR and CDR2 FQNEAQ (reference sequence). V was clipped by 4 bases and J by 6 bases; unmatched bases: 8. The CDR3 has 14 residues.

This clonotype was observed at least ten times. The CDR3 region is CASGTATSYEQYF. As DNA, the CDR3 is TGTGCCAGCGGGACAGCAACCTCCTACGAGCAGTACTTC. The chain joins TRBV28 to TRBJ2-7; 7 bases map to TRBD1. This CDR3 has 13 amino acids. Germline CDR1 is MDHEN and CDR2 is SYDVKM. V shed 8 bases and J 0 bases; nucleotides not matched to a gene: 4.

This clonotype showed up many times. This chain uses TRBV19 with TRBJ2-2; 7 bases are shared with TRBD2. This CDR3 has 13 residues. Germline CDR1 LNHDA, CDR2 SQIVND (reference sequence). V shed 6 bases, J shed 3 bases, and the junction held 1 base outside the gene matches. This CDR3 reads CASSGRYTGELFF. CDR3 sequence (DNA): TGTGCCAGTAGCGGGAGGTACACCGGGGAGCTGTTTTTT.

This clonotype was observed a handful of times. The V call is TRBV20-1, the J call TRBJ2-5; 9 bases align to TRBD2. The CDR3 loop spans 14 amino acids. The V and J ends lost 3 bases and 5 bases, in that order; junction bases with no gene match: 7. CDR1 is DFQATT and CDR2 is SNEGSKA in the germline V gene (reference sequence). The CDR3 region is CSASLRGGGETQYF. CDR3 coding DNA: TGCAGTGCTAGTCTGCGGGGGGGCGGGGAGACCCAGTACTTC.

This clonotype was counted a few times. CDR3 DNA sequence: TGCGCCAGACGGGGTAAGGGCGACCCAACTTACTACGAGCAGTACTTC. Translating gives CARRGKGDPTYYEQYF. This sequence joins TRBV5-1 and TRBJ2-7; maybe TRBD2 (5 bases). Trimming removed 8 bases from V and 3 bases from J, with 24 bases in between. Germline V gives CDR1 SGHRS, CDR2 YFSETQ. The CDR3 runs 16 residues.

This clonotype was detected a few times. The chain is built from TRBV6-5 and TRBJ2-6; D unresolved. This CDR3 has 16 amino acids. The germline V and J ends were trimmed by 0 bases and 0 bases, with 6 bases remaining between them. Germline V lookup: CDR1 MNHEY, CDR2 SVGAGI. CDR3 amino acids: CASSYSQVSGANVLTF. CDR3 bases: TGTGCCAGCAGTTACTCGCAGGTCTCTGGGGCCAACGTCCTGACTTTC.

This clonotype appeared many times. This chain joins TRBV5-1 and TRBJ2-5; D ambiguous. In germline, CDR1 is SGHRS, CDR2 YFSETQ. V was clipped by 0 bases and J by 7 bases, with 13 bases between them. The length of the CDR3 is 14 residues. The CDR3 DNA reads TGCGCCAGCAGCTTGGCCCTGTGGGGTGGGACCCAGTACTTC. It encodes CASSLALWGGTQYF.

This clonotype has a count of ten or more. The V gene is TRBV5-1, the J gene TRBJ2-6; D may correspond to TRBD1 or TRBD2 (5 bases each). The length of the CDR3 is 15 residues. The ends were cut back, 4 bases at V and 2 bases at J, with 10 bases in the middle. Germline V gene sequence: CDR1 SGHRS, CDR2 YFSETQ. CDR3: CASSPLGAGANVLTF. The CDR3 coding sequence is TGCGCCAGCAGCCCCTTGGGGGCTGGGGCCAACGTCCTGACTTTC.

This clonotype was seen a handful of times. The germline gene is not matched at one end of the junction; a read error may be the cause. The chain employs TRBV27 and TRBJ2-4; possibly TRBD2 for D (5 bases). The CDR3 runs to 17 residues. The germline V gene has CDR1 MNHEY and CDR2 SMNVEV (reference sequence). CDR3 loop: CASSLERLEETANIKYF. The CDR3 DNA reads TGTGCCAGCAGTTTAGAGCGGCTGGAAGAGACGGCAAACATTAAGTACTTC.

This clonotype has ten or more counts. The chain links TRBV7-8 to TRBJ2-7; D remains unclear. Per germline, CDR1 SGHVS and CDR2 FQNEAQ. The CDR3 has 16 amino acids. V gave up 1 base and J gave up 2 bases, with 15 bases separating them. CDR3 coding DNA: TGTGCCAGCAGCTTAGAGCGAGAACAGATAACCTACGAGCAGTACTTC. Its translation: CASSLEREQITYEQYF.

This clonotype was recorded many times. V and J are TRBV6-5 and TRBJ2-6; D unclear. Deletions cut 6 bases from V and 3 bases from J, with 6 bases between. The CDR3 loop spans 13 amino acids. The germline V gene has CDR1 MNHEY and CDR2 SVGAGI. The DNA of the CDR3 is TGTGCCAGCAGGGGCTTTGGGGCCAACGTCCTGACTTTC. Translated: CASRGFGANVLTF.

This clonotype was picked up a small number of times. The chain recombines TRBV30 with TRBJ2-2; no clear D. The CDR3 is 12 amino acids. CDR1 GTSNPN and CDR2 SVGIG come from the germline V gene (reference sequence). V dropped 0 bases and J dropped 6 bases, with 5 bases sitting between them. The CDR3 loop reads CAWSVNPGELFF. CDR3 DNA: TGTGCCTGGAGTGTAAATCCCGGGGAGCTGTTTTTT.

The table lists this clonotype with many counts. The chain links TRBV12-3 or TRBV12-4 to TRBJ1-5, with D unresolved. This CDR3 region has 15 residues. The ends were cut back, 6 bases at V and 0 bases at J, with 12 bases in the middle. DNA for the CDR3: TGTGCCAGCAGCCCGGGGAGCGTTAGCAATCAGCCCCAGCATTTT. Its protein product is CASSPGSVSNQPQHF.

This clonotype has a count of ten or more. Mismatch with germline at one junction end may stem from a read error. CDR3 DNA sequence: TGTGCCAGCAGCGAAGGCAGACGGACGGCTGGCTACACCTTC. It yields the protein CASSEGRRTAGYTF. J is TRBJ1-2 and V is TRBV6-1; D is unresolved. Looked up from germline, CDR1 is MNHNS and CDR2 is SASEGT. There are 14 residues in the CDR3.

There are many counts of this clonotype. The chain links TRBV12-3 or TRBV12-4 to TRBJ2-7; D is perhaps TRBD1 or TRBD2 (5 bases each). Trimming left V 3 bases short and J 3 bases short, with 9 bases between. The CDR3 is 13 residues long. CDR3 loop: CASSLGPFYEQYF. The CDR3 region has the DNA TGTGCCAGCAGTTTGGGACCATTCTACGAGCAGTACTTC.